A single TCR beta chain is shown here with its context. This sample was taken from a study of T cell responses to AZD1222 COVID-19 vaccine. TCRdb's copy holds only in-frame clones and misses some; the assay was immunoSEQ multiplex PCR. This sample has 110,000 to 150,000 clones, with 88% found just once. Doses given second, at about 4 or about 12 weeks, were pooled. Sample: peripheral blood, taken 28 days after the second AZD1222 dose. This TCR was sampled from an adult who received the AZD1222 COVID-19 vaccine.

The CDR3 protein is CASSDSGTDTQYF. In nucleotides, the CDR3 is TGTGCCAGCAGTGATAGCGGGACAGATACGCAGTATTTT. The chain is built from TRBV28 and TRBJ2-3; 7 nucleotides match TRBD2. Germline values: CDR1 MDHEN, CDR2 SYDVKM. There are 13 residues in the CDR3. V lost 5 bases and J lost 3; bases outside the gene matches: 2.